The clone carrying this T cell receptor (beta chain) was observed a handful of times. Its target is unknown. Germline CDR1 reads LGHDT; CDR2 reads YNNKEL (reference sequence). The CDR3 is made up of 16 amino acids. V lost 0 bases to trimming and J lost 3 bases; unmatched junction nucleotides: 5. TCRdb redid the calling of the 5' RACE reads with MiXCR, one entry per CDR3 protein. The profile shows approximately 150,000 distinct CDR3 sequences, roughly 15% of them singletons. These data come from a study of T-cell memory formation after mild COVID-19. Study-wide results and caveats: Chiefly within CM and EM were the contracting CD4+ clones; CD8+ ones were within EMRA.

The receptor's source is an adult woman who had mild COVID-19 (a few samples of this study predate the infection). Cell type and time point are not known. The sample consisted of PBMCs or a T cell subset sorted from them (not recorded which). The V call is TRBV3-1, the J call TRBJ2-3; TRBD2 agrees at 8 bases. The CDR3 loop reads CASSQDPASGTDTQYF. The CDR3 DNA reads TGTGCCAGCAGCCAAGATCCGGCTAGCGGGACAGATACGCAGTATTTT.